The source of this T cell receptor beta chain is a study of graft-versus-host responses after intestinal transplantation. About the study: Grafts that recipients had were multivisceral, liver-intestinal, or isolated intestinal transplants. Among the recipients, all got anti-thymocyte globulin induction and then tacrolimus and steroids for approximately 3 years.

As to this clone: Its antigen is undetermined.

TCRdb's table, derived via immunoSEQ multiplex PCR, lists solely in-frame clones and lacks some. The sample has 57,000 or so clones, about 93% seen once. Whole-study results and caveats: GvH clones occurred in recipient marrow; some first appeared in ileum or blood. Researchers found peak circulating GvH clone levels linked to early post-transplant HvG declines.

This CDR3 has 14 residues. The TCR originated in a human patient who received an intestinal transplant, so some T cells may come from the graft donor. Source: PBMCs, taken less than 130 days after intestinal transplantation. The rearrangement joins TRBV21-1 to TRBJ2-7; TRBD2 is taken as the D call from the table, unchecked against the DNA. TRBV21-1 is recorded as a pseudogene. The CDR3 coding sequence is TGTGCCAGCAGCCGACAAGGGGAGGGTTACGAGCAGTACTTC. Protein product: CASSRQGEGYEQYF.